A single TCR beta chain is shown here with its context. The antigen remains unidentified. Each CDR3 protein is one row after TCRdb ran MiXCR on the RT-PCR reads. The sample consists of hundreds of thousands of distinct CDR3 sequences, around 25% of them appearing once. The entry originates in a study of response to subunit inactivated influenza vaccine. Findings of the study overall: There was a suggestion from the authors that each seasonal influenza vaccination recruits few new T cells.

The CDR3 is 17 residues long. Trimming cost V 1 base and J 4 bases, with 16 bases left between them. Sequenced here: CD4+ T cells sorted from PBMCs, sampled around 5 days after vaccination. The clonotype originates from a man in his forties or fifties who received an inactivated influenza vaccine. This chain uses TRBV12-3 or TRBV12-4 with TRBJ2-2, with D tentatively TRBD2 (5 bases). The CDR3 loop reads CASSLGLRGHSTGELFF. CDR3 bases: TGTGCCAGCAGTTTAGGGTTACGGGGTCATAGCACCGGGGAGCTGTTTTTT.